This T cell receptor (beta chain) was identified in a study of memory CD4+ T cells and cytomegalovirus serostatus. Single viable CD3+CD4+CD8-CD45RO+ cells were sorted as the memory CD4+ T cells. The protocol was immunoSEQ multiplex PCR, while the TCRdb copy is restricted to in-frame clones and leaves out a portion. The table has approximately 46,000 clones, 70% to 75% seen once. Regarding the study as a whole: The CMV-associated TCR signature appears largely within the CD4+ memory repertoire. Each of 60 to 80 CMV-associated TCRbeta sequences occurred in one to five individuals.

A single count supports this clone. Its antigen is not known. Germline CDR1 reads SGHAT; CDR2 reads FQNNGV. The CDR3 has 16 amino acids. Trimming stripped 5 bases from V and 2 bases from J, with 18 bases between. The origin of this receptor is an adult in good health and CMV-seropositive. This sequence joins TRBV11-2 and TRBJ2-5; D is ambiguous. The specimen sequenced was memory CD4+ T cells from blood. The chain's CDR3 is CASSRTSGRQQETQYF. DNA of the CDR3: TGTGCCAGCAGCCGAACCTCCGGGCGGCAACAAGAGACCCAGTACTTC.